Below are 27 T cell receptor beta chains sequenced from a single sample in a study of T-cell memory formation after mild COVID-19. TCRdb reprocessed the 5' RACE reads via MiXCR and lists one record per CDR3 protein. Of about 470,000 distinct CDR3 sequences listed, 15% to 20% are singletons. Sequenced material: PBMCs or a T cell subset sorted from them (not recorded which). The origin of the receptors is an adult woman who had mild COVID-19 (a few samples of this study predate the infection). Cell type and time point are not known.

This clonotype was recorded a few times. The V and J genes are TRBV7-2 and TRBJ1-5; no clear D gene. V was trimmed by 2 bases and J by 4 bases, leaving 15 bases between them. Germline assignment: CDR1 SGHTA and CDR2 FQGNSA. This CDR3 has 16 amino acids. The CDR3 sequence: CASSLWGRGENQPQHF. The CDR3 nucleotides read TGTGCCAGCAGCTTATGGGGTCGCGGGGAGAATCAGCCCCAGCATTTT.

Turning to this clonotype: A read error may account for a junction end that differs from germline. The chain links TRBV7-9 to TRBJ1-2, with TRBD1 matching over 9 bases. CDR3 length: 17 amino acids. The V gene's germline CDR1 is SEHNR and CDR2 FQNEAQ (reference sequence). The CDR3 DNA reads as TGTGCCAGCAGCTTAGTCGCCCGGACAGGGGCTAATTATGGCTACACCTTC. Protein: CASSLVARTGANYGYTF.

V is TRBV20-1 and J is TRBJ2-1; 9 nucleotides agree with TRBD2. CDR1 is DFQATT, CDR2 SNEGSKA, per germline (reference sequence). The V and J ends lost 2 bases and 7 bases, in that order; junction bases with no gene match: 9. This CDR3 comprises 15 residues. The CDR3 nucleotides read TGCAGTGCTAGACAGCGGGGGGTCCGTAGGAATGAGCAGTTCTTC. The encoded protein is CSARQRGVRRNEQFF.

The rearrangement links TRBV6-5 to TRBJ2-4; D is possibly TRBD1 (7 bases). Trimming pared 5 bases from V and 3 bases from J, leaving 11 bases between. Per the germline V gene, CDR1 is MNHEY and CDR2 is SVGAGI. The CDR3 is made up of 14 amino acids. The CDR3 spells CASSHRGGKNIQYF. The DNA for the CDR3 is TGTGCCAGCAGTCACAGGGGAGGCAAAAACATTCAGTACTTC.

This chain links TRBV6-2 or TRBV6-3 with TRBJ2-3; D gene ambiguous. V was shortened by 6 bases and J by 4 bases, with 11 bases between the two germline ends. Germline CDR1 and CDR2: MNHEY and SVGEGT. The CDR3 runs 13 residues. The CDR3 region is CASRLGWADTQYF. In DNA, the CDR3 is TGTGCCAGCAGGCTGGGTTGGGCAGATACGCAGTATTTT.

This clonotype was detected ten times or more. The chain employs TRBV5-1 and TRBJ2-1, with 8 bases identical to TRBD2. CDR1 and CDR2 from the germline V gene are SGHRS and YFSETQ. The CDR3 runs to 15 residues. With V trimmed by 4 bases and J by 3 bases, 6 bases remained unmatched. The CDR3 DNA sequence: TGCGCCAGCAGCGCCGCGGGACTAGTCTACAATGAGCAGTTCTTC. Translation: CASSAAGLVYNEQFF.

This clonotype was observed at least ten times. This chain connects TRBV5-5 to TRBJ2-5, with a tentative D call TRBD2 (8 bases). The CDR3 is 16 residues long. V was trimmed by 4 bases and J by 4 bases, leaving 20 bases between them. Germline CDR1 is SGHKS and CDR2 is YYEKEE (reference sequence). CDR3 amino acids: CASSPTGTRTGETQYF. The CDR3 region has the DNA TGTGCCAGCAGCCCCACCGGGACTAGGACAGGAGAGACCCAGTACTTC.

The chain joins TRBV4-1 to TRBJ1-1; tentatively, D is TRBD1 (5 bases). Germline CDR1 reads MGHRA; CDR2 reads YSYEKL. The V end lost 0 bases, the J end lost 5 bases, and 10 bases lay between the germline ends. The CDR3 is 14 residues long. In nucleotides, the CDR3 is TGCGCCAGCAGCCAAGATTGGGGGAGGACTGAAGCTTTCTTT. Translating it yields CASSQDWGRTEAFF.

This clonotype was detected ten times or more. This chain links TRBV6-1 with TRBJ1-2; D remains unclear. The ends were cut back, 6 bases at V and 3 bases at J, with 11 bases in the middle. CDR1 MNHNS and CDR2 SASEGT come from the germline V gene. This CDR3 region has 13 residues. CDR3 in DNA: TGTGCCAGCAGCGTTGACACGTACTATGGCTACACCTTC. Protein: CASSVDTYYGYTF.

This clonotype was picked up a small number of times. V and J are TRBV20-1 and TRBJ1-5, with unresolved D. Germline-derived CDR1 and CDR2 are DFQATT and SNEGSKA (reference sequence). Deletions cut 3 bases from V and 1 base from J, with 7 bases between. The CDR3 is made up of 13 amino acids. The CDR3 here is CSARGDSNQPQHF. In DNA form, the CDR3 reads TGCAGTGCTAGGGGCGACAGCAATCAGCCCCAGCATTTT.

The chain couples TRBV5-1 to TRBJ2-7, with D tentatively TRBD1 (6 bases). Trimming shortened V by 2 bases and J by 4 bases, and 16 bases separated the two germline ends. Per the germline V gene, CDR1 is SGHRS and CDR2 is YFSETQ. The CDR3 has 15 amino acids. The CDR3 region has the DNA TGCGCCAGCAGCTTAAGGTTCGCAGGGGATTACGAGCAGTACTTC. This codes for CASSLRFAGDYEQYF.

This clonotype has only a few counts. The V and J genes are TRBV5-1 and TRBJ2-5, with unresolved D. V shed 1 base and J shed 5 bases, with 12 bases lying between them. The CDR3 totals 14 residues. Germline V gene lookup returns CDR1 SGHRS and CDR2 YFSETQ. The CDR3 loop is CASSLQITMETQYF. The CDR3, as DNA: TGCGCCAGCAGCTTGCAGATAACCATGGAGACCCAGTACTTC.

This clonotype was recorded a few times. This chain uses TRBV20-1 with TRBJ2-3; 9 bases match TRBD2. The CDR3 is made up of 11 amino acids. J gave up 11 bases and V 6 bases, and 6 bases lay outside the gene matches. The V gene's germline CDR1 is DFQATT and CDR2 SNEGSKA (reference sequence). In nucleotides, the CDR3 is TGCAGTGCCATAGCGGGAGTCGGGCAGTATTTT. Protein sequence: CSAIAGVGQYF.

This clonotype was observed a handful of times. The CDR3 sequence is CASSPQREGRGETQYF. CDR3 sequence (DNA): TGTGCCAGTAGTCCCCAGCGGGAGGGCCGGGGGGAGACCCAGTACTTC. This chain uses TRBV19 with TRBJ2-5; 10 nucleotides align to TRBD2. This CDR3 has 16 residues. Germline values: CDR1 LNHDA, CDR2 SQIVND (reference sequence). V lost 5 bases, J lost 5 bases, and 11 bases stayed unmatched.

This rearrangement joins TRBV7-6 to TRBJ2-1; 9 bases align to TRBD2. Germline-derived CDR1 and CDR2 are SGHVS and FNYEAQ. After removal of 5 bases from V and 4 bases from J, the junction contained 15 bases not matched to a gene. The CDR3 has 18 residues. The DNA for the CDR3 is TGTGCCAGCAGCCGGGGCCAGGGACTAGCACCTCCTTACAATGAGCAGTTCTTC. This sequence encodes CASSRGQGLAPPYNEQFF.

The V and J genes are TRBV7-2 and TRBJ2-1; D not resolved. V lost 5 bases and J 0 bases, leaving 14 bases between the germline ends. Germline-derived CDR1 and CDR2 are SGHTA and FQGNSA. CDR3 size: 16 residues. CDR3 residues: CASSQRRPSSYNEQFF. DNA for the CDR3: TGTGCCAGCAGCCAGAGACGACCGAGCTCCTACAATGAGCAGTTCTTC. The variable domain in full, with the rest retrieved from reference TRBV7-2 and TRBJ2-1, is GAGVSQSPSNKVTEKGKDVELRCDPISGHTALYWYRQSLGQGLEFLIYFQGNSAPDKSGLPSDRFSAERTGGSVSTLTIQRTQQEDSAVYLCASSQRRPSSYNEQFFGPGTRLTVL.

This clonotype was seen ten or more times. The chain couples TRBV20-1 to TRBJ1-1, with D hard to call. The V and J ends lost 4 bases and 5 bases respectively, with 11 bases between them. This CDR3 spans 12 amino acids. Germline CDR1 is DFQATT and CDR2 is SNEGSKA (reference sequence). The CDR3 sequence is CSAMDDETEAFF. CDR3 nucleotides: TGCAGTGCTATGGACGACGAGACTGAAGCTTTCTTT.

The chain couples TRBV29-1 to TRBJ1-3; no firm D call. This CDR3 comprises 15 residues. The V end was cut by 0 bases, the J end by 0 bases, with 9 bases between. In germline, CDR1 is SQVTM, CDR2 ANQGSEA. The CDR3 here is CSVEDKFRSGNTIYF. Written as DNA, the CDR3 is TGCAGCGTTGAAGATAAATTTCGCTCTGGAAACACCATATATTTT.

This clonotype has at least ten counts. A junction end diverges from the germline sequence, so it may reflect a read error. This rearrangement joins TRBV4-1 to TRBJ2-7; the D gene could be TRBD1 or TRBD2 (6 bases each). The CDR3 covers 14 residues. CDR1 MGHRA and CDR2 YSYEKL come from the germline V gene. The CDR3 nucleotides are TGCGCCAGCAGCCAAGTGGGGGGCTCCCACGAGCAGTACTTC. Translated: CASSQVGGSHEQYF.

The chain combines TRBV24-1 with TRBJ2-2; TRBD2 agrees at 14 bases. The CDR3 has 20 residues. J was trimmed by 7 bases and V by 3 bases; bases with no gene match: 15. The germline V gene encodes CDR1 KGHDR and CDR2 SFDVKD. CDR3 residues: CATSDPLTSGGASKGGELFF. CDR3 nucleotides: TGTGCCACCAGTGATCCGCTGACTAGCGGGGGGGCCAGTAAAGGCGGGGAGCTGTTTTTT.

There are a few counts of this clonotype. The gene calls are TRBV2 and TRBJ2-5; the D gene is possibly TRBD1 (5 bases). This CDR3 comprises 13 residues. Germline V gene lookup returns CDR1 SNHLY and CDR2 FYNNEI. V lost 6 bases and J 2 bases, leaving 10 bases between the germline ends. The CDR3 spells CASRGQPQETQYF. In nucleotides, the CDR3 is TGTGCCAGCAGAGGACAACCACAAGAGACCCAGTACTTC.

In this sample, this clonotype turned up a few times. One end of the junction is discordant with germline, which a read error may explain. The DNA for the CDR3 is TGTGCCACCAGTGACCCCATGAATCCGCCCCAGCATTTT. Translating gives CATSDPMNPPQHF. The rearrangement joins TRBV24-1 to TRBJ1-5; D not resolved. CDR1 and CDR2 (germline): KGHDR, SFDVKD. The CDR3 has 13 amino acids.

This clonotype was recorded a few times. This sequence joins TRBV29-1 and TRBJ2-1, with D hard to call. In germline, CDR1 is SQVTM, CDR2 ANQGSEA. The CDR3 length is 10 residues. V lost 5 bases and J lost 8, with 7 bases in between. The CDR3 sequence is CSVSLYEQFF. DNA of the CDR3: TGCAGCGTTAGCCTCTATGAGCAGTTCTTC.

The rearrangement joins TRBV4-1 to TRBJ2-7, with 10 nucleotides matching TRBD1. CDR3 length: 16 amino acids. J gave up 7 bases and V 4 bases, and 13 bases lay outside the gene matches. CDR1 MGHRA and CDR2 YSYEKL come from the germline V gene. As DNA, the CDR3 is TGCGCCAGCAGCCGTGGAATGACAGGGGGCTTACGGGAGCAGTACTTC. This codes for CASSRGMTGGLREQYF.

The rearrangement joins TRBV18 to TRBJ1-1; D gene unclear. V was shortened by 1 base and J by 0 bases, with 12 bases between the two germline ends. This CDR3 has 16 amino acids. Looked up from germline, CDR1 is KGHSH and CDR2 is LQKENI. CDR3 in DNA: TGTGCCAGCTCACCACTTCCCGGCGGCTTGAACACTGAAGCTTTCTTT. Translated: CASSPLPGGLNTEAFF.

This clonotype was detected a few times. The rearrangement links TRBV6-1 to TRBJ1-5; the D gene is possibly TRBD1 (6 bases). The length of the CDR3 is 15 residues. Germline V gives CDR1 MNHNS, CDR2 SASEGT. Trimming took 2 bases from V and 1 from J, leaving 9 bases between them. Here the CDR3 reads CASSELGQSNQPQHF. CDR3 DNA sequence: TGTGCCAGCAGTGAACTGGGACAAAGCAATCAGCCCCAGCATTTT.

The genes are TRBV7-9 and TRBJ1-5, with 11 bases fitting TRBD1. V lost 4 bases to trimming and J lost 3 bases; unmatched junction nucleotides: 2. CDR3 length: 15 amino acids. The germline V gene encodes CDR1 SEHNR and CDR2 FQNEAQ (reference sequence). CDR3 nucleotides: TGTGCCAGCAGCTCAGGACAGGGGGCCAATCAGCCCCAGCATTTT. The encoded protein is CASSSGQGANQPQHF.